A selection of T cell receptor beta chains follows, all from one sample in a study of T cell changes during pregnancy in multiple sclerosis. TCRdb's table, derived via immunoSEQ multiplex PCR, lists solely in-frame clones and lacks some. The sample lists about 93,000 clones; over 80% were seen once. The material was peripheral blood, obtained after pregnancy. All receptors derive from a female donor with multiple sclerosis, enrolled in a pregnancy study. Both conserved end residues are part of each CDR3. The D gene is left open where the match is weak. Clone size, where shown, is once, few, many, or a class for clones that have expanded.

D,J,V,size,CDR3,DNA
TRBD1,TRBJ2-7,TRBV30,NA,CAWSLQGAREQYF,TGTGCCTGGAGTCTACAGGGGGCGCGGGAGCAGTACTTC
NA,TRBJ2-1,TRBV7-7,NA,CASSLDMGASYNEQFF,TGTGCCAGCAGCTTAGACATGGGGGCCTCCTACAATGAGCAGTTCTTC
TRBD1,TRBJ1-5,TRBV28,NA,CASSPRGAPSRPQHF,TGTGCCAGCAGCCCCAGGGGGGCGCCGTCTCGGCCCCAGCATTTT
NA,TRBJ1-6,TRBV18,once,CASSPQGTDSPLHF,TGTGCCAGCTCACCGCAGGGCACGGATTCACCCCTCCACTTT
TRBD2,TRBJ2-7,TRBV7-9,NA,CASSLGLAGNYEQYF,TGTGCCAGCAGCTTGGGACTAGCGGGAAATTACGAGCAGTACTTC
TRBD1,TRBJ1-4,TRBV5-1,NA,CASSLGDSPHKYEKLFF,TGCGCCAGCAGCTTGGGGGACAGCCCGCACAAGTATGAAAAACTGTTTTTT
NA,TRBJ2-2,TRBV30,NA,CAWRRGAYTGELFF,TGTGCCTGGAGACGGGGGGCTTACACCGGGGAGCTGTTTTTT
TRBD2,TRBJ2-3,TRBV30,NA,CAWTLSRTSGGGTQYF,TGTGCCTGGACCCTAAGCAGGACTAGCGGGGGCGGGACGCAGTATTTT
NA,TRBJ1-1,TRBV19,NA,CASKPGNTEAFF,TGTGCCAGTAAGCCCGGGAACACTGAAGCTTTCTTT
TRBD1,TRBJ1-4,TRBV18,NA,CASSPYAGTGGEKLFF,TGTGCCAGCTCACCATACGCCGGGACAGGGGGAGAAAAACTGTTTTTT
TRBD1,TRBJ2-7,TRBV18,NA,CASSPGQGAPYEQYF,TGTGCCAGCTCGCCGGGACAGGGGGCCCCCTACGAGCAGTACTTC
NA,TRBJ1-2,TRBV25-1,NA,CASRTPNYGYTF,TGTGCCAGCAGGACACCGAACTATGGCTACACCTTC
NA,TRBJ1-1,TRBV19,NA,CASIPDRLNTEAFF,TGTGCCAGTATACCAGACAGACTGAACACTGAAGCTTTCTTT
TRBD1,TRBJ1-6,TRBV6-5,NA,CATRRGQLNSPLHF,TGTGCCACCCGCCGGGGACAGCTAAATTCACCCCTCCACTTT
NA,TRBJ1-3,TRBV7-9,NA,CASSPSRTTSGNTIYF,TGTGCCAGCAGCCCGTCCCGCACTACTTCTGGAAACACCATATATTTT
NA,TRBJ2-1,TRBV4-3,NA,CASSQGGGLFYNEQFF,TGCGCCAGCAGCCAAGGAGGCGGTCTCTTTTACAATGAGCAGTTCTTC
NA,TRBJ1-2,TRBV5-1,NA,CASSLPGNYGYTF,TGCGCCAGCAGCTTGCCAGGAAACTATGGCTACACCTTC
NA,TRBJ1-1,TRBV7-3,NA,CASSPAGSRIMNTEAFF,TGTGCCAGCAGCCCGGCGGGCAGCAGAATTATGAACACTGAAGCTTTCTTT
NA,TRBJ1-4,TRBV7-9,NA,CASSLDRALNEKLFF,TGTGCCAGCAGCTTAGACAGGGCGTTGAACGAAAAACTGTTTTTT
TRBD1,TRBJ2-7,TRBV10-1,NA,CASSPGQGTYEQYF,TGCGCCAGCAGCCCGGGACAGGGGACCTACGAGCAGTACTTC
TRBD1,TRBJ2-3,TRBV19,once,CASSSHQQGLGDTQYF,TGTGCCAGTAGTTCTCACCAACAGGGGTTGGGAGATACGCAGTATTTT
TRBD2,TRBJ2-2,TRBV11-2,NA,CASSLGGGTGELFF,TGTGCCAGCAGCTTGGGCGGGGGGACCGGGGAGCTGTTTTTT
NA,TRBJ1-1,TRBV2,NA,CASSEEGTAGTEAFF,TGTGCCAGCAGTGAAGAAGGCACAGCGGGGACTGAAGCTTTCTTT
NA,TRBJ2-2,TRBV5-1,NA,CASSWGGNTGELFF,TGCGCCAGCAGCTGGGGCGGGAACACCGGGGAGCTGTTTTTT
TRBD1,TRBJ1-2,TRBV14,NA,CASSQEDRVYGYTF,TGTGCCAGCAGCCAAGAGGACAGGGTCTATGGCTACACCTTC
NA,TRBJ2-7,TRBV5-1,NA,CASSLLSFSYEQYF,TGCGCCAGCAGCTTGTTATCTTTCTCCTACGAGCAGTACTTC
TRBD1,TRBJ2-6,TRBV30,NA,CAWSPPQGARSGANVLTF,TGTGCCTGGAGCCCCCCCCAGGGGGCGAGGTCTGGGGCCAACGTCCTGACTTTC
NA,TRBJ1-6,TRBV19,few,CASSAHQGTKGDSPLHF,TGTGCCAGTAGTGCCCACCAGGGGACTAAGGGGGATTCACCCCTCCACTTT
TRBD1,TRBJ1-1,TRBV7-9,NA,CASSALQGATEAFF,TGTGCCAGCAGCGCTTTACAGGGGGCGACTGAAGCTTTCTTT
TRBD1,TRBJ1-1,TRBV6-1,NA,CASREDRTGANTEAFF,TGTGCCAGCAGAGAAGACCGGACAGGGGCGAACACTGAAGCTTTCTTT
TRBD1,TRBJ2-3,TRBV28,NA,CASSLNRGPSTDTQYF,TGTGCCAGCAGTTTAAATAGGGGGCCGAGCACAGATACGCAGTATTTT
NA,TRBJ1-2,TRBV6-5,NA,CASSYERGNYGYTF,TGTGCCAGCAGTTACGAGCGGGGGAACTATGGCTACACCTTC
TRBD2,TRBJ2-1,TRBV7-7,NA,CASSPSGRAYFEQFF,TGTGCCAGCAGTCCTAGCGGGAGGGCCTACTTTGAGCAGTTCTTC
NA,TRBJ2-7,TRBV5-4,NA,CASSLWANRWEQYF,TGTGCCAGCAGCTTGTGGGCCAATCGATGGGAGCAGTACTTC
NA,TRBJ1-4,TRBV6-6,NA,CASSDRGGHNEKLFF,TGTGCCAGCAGTGACCGGGGAGGGCACAATGAAAAACTGTTTTTT